This is a list of T cell receptor beta chains from one sample in a study of blood T cell repertoires in COVID-19. Assay used: immunoSEQ multiplex PCR; TCRdb lists only in-frame clones, some missing. Among more than 75,000 clones, roughly 88% were seen once, and the ten largest hold more than 4.5%. The sample comprised peripheral blood. Receptors were obtained from a woman of 80 years or more with acute or convalescent COVID-19. The CDR3 runs from the conserved cysteine through the conserved F or W.

>TRBJ2-5|TRBV15
CATSRDYGQGETQYF
>TRBJ2-2|TRBV5-1
CASRRDTGELFF
>TRBJ2-2|TRBV7-9
CASSFLTGSSTGELFF
>TRBJ1-1|TRBV10-1
CASSPQGSTEAFF
>TRBJ2-5|TRBV7-2
CASSLGRLSQETQYF
>TRBJ1-2|TRBV19
CASSPRWGSTGSNYGYTF
>TRBJ2-7|TRBV5-1
CASSLALSSYEQYF
>TRBJ2-1|TRBV10-3
CAITKPGPSGEQFF
>TRBJ2-3|TRBV29-1
CSVAPGRREDTQYF
>TRBJ2-1|TRBV19
CASSRGSNEQFF
>TRBJ2-3|TRBV2
CASSDARGGTDTQYF
>TRBJ1-4|TRBV27
CASSGRGEKLFF
>TRBJ2-5|TRBV10-1
CASSESIGLAGAGETQYF
>TRBJ2-5|TRBV6-1
CASSERGQSVTETQYF
>TRBJ2-1|TRBV5-1
CASSLVGSGYNEQFF
>TRBJ1-5|TRBV19
CASSIGQGESQPQHF
>TRBJ2-2|TRBV10-3
CASQGAGELFF
>TRBJ1-1|TRBV7-2
CASSLTQPNTEAFF
>TRBJ1-6|TRBV5-1
CASSLADRDNSPLHF
>TRBJ2-3|TRBV29-1
CSVEVGKWGTDTQYF